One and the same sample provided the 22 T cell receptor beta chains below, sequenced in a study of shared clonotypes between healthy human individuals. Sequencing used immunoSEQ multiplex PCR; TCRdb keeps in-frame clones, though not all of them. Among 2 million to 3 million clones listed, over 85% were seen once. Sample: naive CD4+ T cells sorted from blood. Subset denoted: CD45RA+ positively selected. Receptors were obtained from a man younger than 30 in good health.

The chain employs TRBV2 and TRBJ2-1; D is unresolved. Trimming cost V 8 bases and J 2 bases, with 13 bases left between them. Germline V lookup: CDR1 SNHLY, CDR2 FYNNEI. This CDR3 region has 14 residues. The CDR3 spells CASLKAFPYNEQFF. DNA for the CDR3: TGTGCCAGCCTAAAGGCCTTTCCCTACAATGAGCAGTTCTTC.

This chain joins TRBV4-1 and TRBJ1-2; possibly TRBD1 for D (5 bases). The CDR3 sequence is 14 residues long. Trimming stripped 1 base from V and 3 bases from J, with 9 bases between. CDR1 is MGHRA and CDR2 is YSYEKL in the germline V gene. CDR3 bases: TGCGCCAGCAGCCAAGGTGACAGTTACTATGGCTACACCTTC. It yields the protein CASSQGDSYYGYTF.

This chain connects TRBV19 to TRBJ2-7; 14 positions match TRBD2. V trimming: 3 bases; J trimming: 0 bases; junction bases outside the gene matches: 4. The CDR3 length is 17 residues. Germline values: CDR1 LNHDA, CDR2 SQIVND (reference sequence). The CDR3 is CASSIGTSGSNSYEQYF. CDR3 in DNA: TGTGCCAGTAGTATCGGGACTAGCGGGAGTAACTCCTACGAGCAGTACTTC.

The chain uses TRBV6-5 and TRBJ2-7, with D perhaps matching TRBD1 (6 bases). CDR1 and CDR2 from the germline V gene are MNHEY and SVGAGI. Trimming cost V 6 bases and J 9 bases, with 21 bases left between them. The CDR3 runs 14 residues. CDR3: CASSLDGTSLGQYF. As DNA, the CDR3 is TGTGCCAGCAGCCTCGACGGGACATCGTTGGGGCAGTACTTC.

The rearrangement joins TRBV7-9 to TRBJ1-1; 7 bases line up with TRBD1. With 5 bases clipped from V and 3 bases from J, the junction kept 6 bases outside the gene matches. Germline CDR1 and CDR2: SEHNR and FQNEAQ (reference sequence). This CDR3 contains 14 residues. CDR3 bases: TGTGCCAGCAGCCGAGACAGGGCGGACACTGAAGCTTTCTTT. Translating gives CASSRDRADTEAFF.

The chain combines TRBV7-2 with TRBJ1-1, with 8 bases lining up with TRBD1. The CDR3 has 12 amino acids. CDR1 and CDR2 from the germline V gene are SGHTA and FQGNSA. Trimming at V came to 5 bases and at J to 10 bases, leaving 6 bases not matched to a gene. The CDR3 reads CASSPPTGGAFF. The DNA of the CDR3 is TGTGCCAGCAGCCCACCAACAGGGGGAGCTTTCTTT.

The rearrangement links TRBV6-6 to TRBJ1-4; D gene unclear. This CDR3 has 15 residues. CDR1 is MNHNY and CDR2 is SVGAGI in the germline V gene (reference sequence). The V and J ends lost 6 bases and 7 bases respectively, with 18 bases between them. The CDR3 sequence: CASSRKAQSSEKLFF. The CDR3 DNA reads TGTGCCAGCAGCCGTAAGGCGCAGTCTAGTGAAAAACTGTTTTTT.

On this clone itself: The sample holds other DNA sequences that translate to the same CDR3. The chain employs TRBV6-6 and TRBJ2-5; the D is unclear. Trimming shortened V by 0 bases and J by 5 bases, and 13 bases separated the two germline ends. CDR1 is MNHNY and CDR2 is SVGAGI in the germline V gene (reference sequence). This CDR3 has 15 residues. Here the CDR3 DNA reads TGTGCCAGCAGTTACTCGACCAGATCACGGGAGACCCAGTACTTC. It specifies CASSYSTRSRETQYF.

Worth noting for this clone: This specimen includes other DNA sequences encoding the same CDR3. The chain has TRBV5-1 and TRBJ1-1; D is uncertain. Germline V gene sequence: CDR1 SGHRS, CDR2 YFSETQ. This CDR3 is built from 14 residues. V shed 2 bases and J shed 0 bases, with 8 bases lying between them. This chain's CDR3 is CASSFAGMNTEAFF. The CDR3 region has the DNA TGCGCCAGCAGCTTCGCAGGAATGAACACTGAAGCTTTCTTT.

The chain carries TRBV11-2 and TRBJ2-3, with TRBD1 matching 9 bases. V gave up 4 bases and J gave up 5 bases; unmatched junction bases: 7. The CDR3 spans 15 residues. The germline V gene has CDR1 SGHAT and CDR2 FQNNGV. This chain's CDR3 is CASSYRQGGGDTQYF. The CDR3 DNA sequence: TGTGCCAGCAGCTATAGACAGGGGGGAGGAGATACGCAGTATTTT.

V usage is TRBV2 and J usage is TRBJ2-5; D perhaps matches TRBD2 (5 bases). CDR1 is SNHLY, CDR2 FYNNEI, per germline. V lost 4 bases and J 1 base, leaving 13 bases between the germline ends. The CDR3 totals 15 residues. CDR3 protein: CASSVAGIIQETQYF. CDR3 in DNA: TGTGCCAGCAGTGTGGCCGGGATTATCCAAGAGACCCAGTACTTC.

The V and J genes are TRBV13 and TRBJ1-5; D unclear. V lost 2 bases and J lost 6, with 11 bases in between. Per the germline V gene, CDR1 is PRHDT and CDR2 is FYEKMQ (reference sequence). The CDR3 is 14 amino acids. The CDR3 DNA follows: TGTGCCAGCAGCTTAAAGGGCCCAGGTCAGCCCCAGCATTTT. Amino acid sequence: CASSLKGPGQPQHF.

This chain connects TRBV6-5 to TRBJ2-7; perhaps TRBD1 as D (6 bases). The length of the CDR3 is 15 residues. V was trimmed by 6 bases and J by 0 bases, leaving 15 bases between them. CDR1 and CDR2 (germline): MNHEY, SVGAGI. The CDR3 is CASSRAGAPSYEQYF. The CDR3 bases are TGTGCCAGCAGCCGAGCAGGGGCCCCCTCCTACGAGCAGTACTTC.

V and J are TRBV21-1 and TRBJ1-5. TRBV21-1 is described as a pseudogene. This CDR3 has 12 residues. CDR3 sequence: CASRAGRQPQHF. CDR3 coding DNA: TGTGCCAGCAGGGCGGGCAGACAGCCCCAGCATTTT.

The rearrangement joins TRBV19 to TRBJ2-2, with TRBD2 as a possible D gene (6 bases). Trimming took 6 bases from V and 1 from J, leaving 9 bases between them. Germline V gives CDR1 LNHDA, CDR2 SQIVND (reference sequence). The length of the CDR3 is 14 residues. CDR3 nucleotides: TGTGCCAGTAGGGGGACTCAGAACACCGGGGAGCTGTTTTTT. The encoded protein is CASRGTQNTGELFF. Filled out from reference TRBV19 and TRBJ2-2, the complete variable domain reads DGGITQSPKYLFRKEGQNVTLSCEQNLNHDAMYWYRQDPGQGLRLIYYSQIVNDFQKGDIAEGYSVSREKKESFPLTVTSAQKNPTAFYLCASRGTQNTGELFFGEGSRLTVL.

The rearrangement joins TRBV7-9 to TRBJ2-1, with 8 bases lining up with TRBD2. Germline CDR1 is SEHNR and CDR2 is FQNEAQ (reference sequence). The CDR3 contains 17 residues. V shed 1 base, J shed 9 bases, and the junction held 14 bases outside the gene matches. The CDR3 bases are TGTGCCAGCAGCTTAGGACTGGCGGGGGGCGTGGGTGTTGAGCAGTTCTTC. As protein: CASSLGLAGGVGVEQFF.

CDR3 DNA: TGCGCCAGCAGCCGACAAAGTGGGGGTATGGGCACTTCACCCCTCCACTTT. The encoded protein is CASSRQSGGMGTSPLHF. This chain links TRBV4-3 with TRBJ1-6, with D possibly matching TRBD1 (5 bases). The CDR3 length is 17 residues. Germline lookup yields CDR1 LGHNA and CDR2 YSLEER. V was cut by 4 bases and J by 9 bases, with 22 bases left in between.

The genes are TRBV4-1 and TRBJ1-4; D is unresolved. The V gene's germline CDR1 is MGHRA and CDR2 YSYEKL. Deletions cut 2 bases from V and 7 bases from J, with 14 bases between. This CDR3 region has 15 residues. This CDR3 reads CASSQHDTTGEKLFF. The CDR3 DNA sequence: TGCGCCAGCAGCCAACACGACACGACGGGTGAAAAACTGTTTTTT.

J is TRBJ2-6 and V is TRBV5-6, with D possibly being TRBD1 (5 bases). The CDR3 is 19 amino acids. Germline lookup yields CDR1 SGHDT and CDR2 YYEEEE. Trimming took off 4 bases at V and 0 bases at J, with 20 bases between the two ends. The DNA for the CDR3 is TGTGCCAGCAGCCAACCCCGACGACAGATCAACTCTGGGGCCAACGTCCTGACTTTC. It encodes CASSQPRRQINSGANVLTF.

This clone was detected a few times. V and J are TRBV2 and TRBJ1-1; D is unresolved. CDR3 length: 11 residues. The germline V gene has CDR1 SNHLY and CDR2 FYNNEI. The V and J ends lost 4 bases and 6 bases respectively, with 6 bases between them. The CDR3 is CASSAGPEAFF. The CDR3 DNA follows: TGTGCCAGCAGTGCCGGACCTGAAGCTTTCTTT.

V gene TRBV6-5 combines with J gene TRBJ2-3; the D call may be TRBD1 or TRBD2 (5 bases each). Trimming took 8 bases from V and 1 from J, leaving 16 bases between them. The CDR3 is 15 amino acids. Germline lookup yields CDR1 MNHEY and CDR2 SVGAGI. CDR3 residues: CASGIGRGGTDTQYF. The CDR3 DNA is TGTGCCAGCGGCATAGGGCGAGGGGGCACAGATACGCAGTATTTT.

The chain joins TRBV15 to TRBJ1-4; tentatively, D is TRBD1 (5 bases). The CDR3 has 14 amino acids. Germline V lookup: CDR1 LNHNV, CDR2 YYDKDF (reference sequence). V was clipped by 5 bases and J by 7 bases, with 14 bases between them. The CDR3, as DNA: TGTGCCACCAGCCCTGGGCAGGGCGGTGAAAAACTGTTTTTT. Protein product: CATSPGQGGEKLFF.